This TCR beta chain stems from a study of cytotoxic CD8 clonotypes in ibrutinib-treated CLL. On the study more broadly: After median approximately 6 years, roughly 14 stayed in remission, about twelve progressed; responses roughly 25 partial, 2 complete. Sample averages reached 255,043 productive templates and 94,082 productive rearrangements. General study findings and limits: Samples were collected at differing times from sustained-remission and progressing patients. Baseline clonality, above age-matched healthy donor levels, tracked circulating CD8+ T-cell counts.

TCRdb's copy holds only in-frame clones and misses some; the assay was immunoSEQ multiplex PCR. The table has 150,000 or so clones, around nine tenths seen once. Of note for this clone: No antigen is known for it.

The sequence was obtained from a human donor with chronic lymphocytic leukemia. This specimen consisted of PBMCs, obtained at disease progression, from a patient treated with ibrutinib.

The CDR3 DNA sequence: TGTGCCAGCAGGCCGACCAGGGGAAGCCAGCCCCAGCATTTT. Protein: CASRPTRGSQPQHF. J is TRBJ1-5 and V is TRBV27, with D tentatively TRBD1 (6 bases). CDR3 length: 14 residues. Trimming shortened V by 6 bases and J by 7 bases, and 16 bases separated the two germline ends. Germline V gene data show CDR1 as MNHEY and CDR2 as SMNVEV (reference sequence).